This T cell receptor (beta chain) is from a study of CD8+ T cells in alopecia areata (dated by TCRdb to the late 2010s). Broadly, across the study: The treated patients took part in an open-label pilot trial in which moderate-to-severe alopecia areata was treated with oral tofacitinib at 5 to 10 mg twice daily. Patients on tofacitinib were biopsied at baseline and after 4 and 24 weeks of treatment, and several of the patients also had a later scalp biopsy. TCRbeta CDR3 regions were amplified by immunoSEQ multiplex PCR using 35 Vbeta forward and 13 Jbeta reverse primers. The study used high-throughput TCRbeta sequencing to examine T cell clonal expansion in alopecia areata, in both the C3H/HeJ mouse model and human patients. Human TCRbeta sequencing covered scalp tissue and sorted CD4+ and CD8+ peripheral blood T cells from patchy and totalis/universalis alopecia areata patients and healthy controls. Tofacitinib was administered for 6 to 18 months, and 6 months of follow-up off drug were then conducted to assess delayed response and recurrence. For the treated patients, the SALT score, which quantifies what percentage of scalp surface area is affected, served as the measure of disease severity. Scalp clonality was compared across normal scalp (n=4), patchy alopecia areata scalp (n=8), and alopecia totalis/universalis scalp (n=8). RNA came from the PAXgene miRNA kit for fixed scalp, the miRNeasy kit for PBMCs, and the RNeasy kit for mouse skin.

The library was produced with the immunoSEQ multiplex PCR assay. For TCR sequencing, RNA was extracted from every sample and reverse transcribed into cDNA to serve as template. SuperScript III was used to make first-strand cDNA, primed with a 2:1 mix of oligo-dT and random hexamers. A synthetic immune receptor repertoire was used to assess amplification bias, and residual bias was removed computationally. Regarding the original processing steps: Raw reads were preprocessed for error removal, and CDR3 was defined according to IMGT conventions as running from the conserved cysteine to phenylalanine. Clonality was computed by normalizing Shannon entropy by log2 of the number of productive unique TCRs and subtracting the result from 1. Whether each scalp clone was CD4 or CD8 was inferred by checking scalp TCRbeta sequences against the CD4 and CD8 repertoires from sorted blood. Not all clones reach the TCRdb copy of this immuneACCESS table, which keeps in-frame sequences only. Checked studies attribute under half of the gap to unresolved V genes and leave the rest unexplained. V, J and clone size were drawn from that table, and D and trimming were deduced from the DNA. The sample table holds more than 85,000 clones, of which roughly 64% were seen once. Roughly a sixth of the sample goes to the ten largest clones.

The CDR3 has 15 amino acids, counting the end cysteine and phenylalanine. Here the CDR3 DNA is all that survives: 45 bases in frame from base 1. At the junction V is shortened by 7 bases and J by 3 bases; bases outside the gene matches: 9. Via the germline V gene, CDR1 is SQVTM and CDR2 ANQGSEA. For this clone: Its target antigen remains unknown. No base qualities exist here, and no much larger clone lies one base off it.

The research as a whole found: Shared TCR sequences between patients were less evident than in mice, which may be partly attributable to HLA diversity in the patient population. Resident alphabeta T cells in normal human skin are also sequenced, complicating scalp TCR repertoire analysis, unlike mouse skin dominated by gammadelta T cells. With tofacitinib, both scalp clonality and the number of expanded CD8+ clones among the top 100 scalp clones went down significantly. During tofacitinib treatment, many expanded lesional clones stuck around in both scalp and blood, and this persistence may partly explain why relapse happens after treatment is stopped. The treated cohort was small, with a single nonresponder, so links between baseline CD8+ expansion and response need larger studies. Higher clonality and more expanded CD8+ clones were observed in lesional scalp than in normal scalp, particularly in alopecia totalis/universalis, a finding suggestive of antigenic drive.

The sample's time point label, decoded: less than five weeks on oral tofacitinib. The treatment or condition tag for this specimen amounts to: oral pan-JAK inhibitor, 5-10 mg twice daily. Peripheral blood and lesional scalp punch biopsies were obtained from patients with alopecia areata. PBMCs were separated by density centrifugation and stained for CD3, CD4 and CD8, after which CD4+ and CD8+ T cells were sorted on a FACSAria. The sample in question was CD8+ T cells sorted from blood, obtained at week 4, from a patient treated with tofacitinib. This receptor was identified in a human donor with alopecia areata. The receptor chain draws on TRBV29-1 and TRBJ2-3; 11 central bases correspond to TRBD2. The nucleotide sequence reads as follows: TGCAGCGGCGAACTAGCGGGAGTCGGGACAGATACGCAGTATTTT. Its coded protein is CSGELAGVGTDTQYF.